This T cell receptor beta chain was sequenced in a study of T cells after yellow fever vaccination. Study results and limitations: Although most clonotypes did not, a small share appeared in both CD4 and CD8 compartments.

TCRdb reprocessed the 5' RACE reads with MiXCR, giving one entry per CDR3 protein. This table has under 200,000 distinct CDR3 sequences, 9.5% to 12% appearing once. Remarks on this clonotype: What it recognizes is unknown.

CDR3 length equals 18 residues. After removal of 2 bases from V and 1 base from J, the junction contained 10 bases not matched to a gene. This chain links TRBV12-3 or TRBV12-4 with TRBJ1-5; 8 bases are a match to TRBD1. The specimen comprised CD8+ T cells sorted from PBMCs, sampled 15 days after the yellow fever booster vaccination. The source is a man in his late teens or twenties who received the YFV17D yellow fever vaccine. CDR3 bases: TGTGCCAGCAGTTTAAGTACTGCAGGGGGCAAAAGCAATCAGCCCCAGCATTTT. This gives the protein CASSLSTAGGKSNQPQHF.